This T cell receptor (beta chain) was found in a study of PD-1 blockade in classical Hodgkin lymphoma. Study-wide results and limits: Newly diagnosed patients had diversity similar to the baseline diversity of complete responders.

Sequenced by immunoSEQ multiplex PCR; TCRdb stores in-frame clones only, minus some. The table lists around 19,000 clones, around 67% of them singletons. Relapse after autologous stem cell transplantation occurred in every patient, and brentuximab vedotin exposure varied. Points on this clone: Its antigen is still unknown.

Trimming took 9 bases from V and 8 from J, leaving 14 bases between them. Germline CDR1 and CDR2: SNHLY and FYNNEI. This CDR3 comprises 12 residues. This chain uses TRBV2 with TRBJ2-1; D is ambiguous. This clonotype was obtained from a human donor with classical Hodgkin lymphoma. Sequencing used peripheral blood mononuclear cells (PBMCs), obtained before the second cycle of nivolumab. CDR3: CASSFYFYEQFF. The CDR3 nucleotides are TGTGCCAGTAGCTTTTATTTTTATGAGCAGTTCTTC.